This record looks at one T cell receptor (beta chain) sequence and its context. How the authors handled the data: Using reference gene primer amplification, nucleated cell counts were estimated. Repertoires were generated with immunoSEQ multiplex PCR, while TCRdb's copy carries only in-frame clones and drops some. Clone size and V and J calls were adopted from that table, with D and trimming inferred from the DNA. Of around 180,000 clones listed, 80% to 85% were seen once; the top ten hold around 5.2%. The CDR3 is 19 residues long. Germline V lookup: CDR1 KGHSH, CDR2 LQKENI. The V end was cut by 2 bases, the J end by 1 base, with 24 bases between. This entry comes from a study of blood T cell repertoires in COVID-19. Study as a whole: Samples taken during acute and convalescent COVID-19 were collected in the United States, Italy and Spain. The cDNA or gDNA used as material had been derived from T cells, B-cell-depleted T cells, or PBMCs.

Sequencing used peripheral blood. The chain links TRBV18 to TRBJ2-7; possibly TRBD2 for D (6 bases). The TCR comes from a woman aged 25 to 39 with acute or convalescent COVID-19. Here the CDR3 DNA reads TGTGCCAGCTCACCAAAGACTGGTTGGGACGGGAGTAGATCCTACGAGCAGTACTTC. It yields the protein CASSPKTGWDGSRSYEQYF. The full variable domain, completed using reference TRBV18 and TRBJ2-7, is NAGVMQNPRHLVRRRGQEARLRCSPMKGHSHVYWYRQLPEEGLKFMVYLQKENIIDESGMPKERFSAEFPKEGPSILRIQQVVRGDSAAYFCASSPKTGWDGSRSYEQYFGPGTRLTVT.